The source of this T cell receptor beta chain is a study of T cells in Graves' hyperthyroidism and ophthalmopathy. Study results and limitations: Blood samples included most of the expanded thyroid clonotypes exceeding 0.001.

Amplified TCR beta CDR3 regions came from RNA transcripts. TCR CDR3 underwent first-round RT-PCR with the HTBI primer set. In TCRdb, the multiplex PCR reads were re-called with MiXCR into one record per CDR3 protein. Of around 620,000 distinct CDR3 sequences detected, around 15% appear once; the ten largest clones hold less than 4.5%. The V end lost 2 bases, the J end lost 6 bases, and 11 bases lay between the germline ends. The length of the CDR3 is 13 residues. Researchers defined stable Graves' hyperthyroidism as no ophthalmopathy progression within 18 months. Participants, patients aged 18 to 65, had newly diagnosed hyperthyroidism with a duration under 2 months. It was uncontrolled infection, other autoimmune disease, pregnancy or lactation that excluded patients. The table lists this clonotype with many counts. Its antigen remains unidentified.

This chain uses TRBV12-3 or TRBV12-4 with TRBJ2-7; the D is unclear. This receptor was taken from a woman under 40 with Graves' hyperthyroidism. Source material: blood. The CDR3: CASSLQGPLEQYF. CDR3 in DNA: TGTGCCAGCAGTTTACAAGGTCCCCTCGAGCAGTACTTC.